The clone carrying this T cell receptor beta chain appeared a single time. Primers for the PCR totalled 60 Vbeta and 13 Jbeta. Sequenced by immunoSEQ multiplex PCR; TCRdb stores in-frame clones only, minus some. This table has roughly 170,000 clones, 84% appearing once. Deletions cut 4 bases from V and 0 bases from J, with 13 bases between. This CDR3 comprises 15 residues. CDR1 and CDR2 (germline): SQVTM, ANQGSEA. The sample comes from a study of cytomegalovirus exposure and HLA in healthy donors. The source material was PBMCs. The TCR sequence derives from a man aged 25 to 40 in good health and CMV-seronegative. The chain is built from TRBV29-1 and TRBJ1-3; TRBD1 is a possible D gene (5 bases). The CDR3: CSVGLGHSSGNTIYF. DNA for the CDR3: TGCAGCGTTGGTCTCGGACACAGCTCTGGAAACACCATATATTTT.